What follows is one T cell receptor (beta chain) and its context. Specified time point: pretreatment peripheral blood. This entry is derived from a study of PD-L1 blockade in urothelial cancer. Study in general: Investigators checked blood 3 weeks (second dose) and 6 weeks after treatment start. Each blood sample yielded a median of approximately 140,000 T cells.

Generated by immunoSEQ multiplex PCR, the TCRdb table keeps only in-frame clones and is missing some. Among roughly 63,000 clones listed, about 86% were seen once. Per the germline V gene, CDR1 is MNHEY and CDR2 is SMNVEV (reference sequence). The V end lost 6 bases, the J end lost 4 bases, and 7 bases lay between the germline ends. This CDR3 is built from 12 residues. This clonotype was sampled from a man between 65 and 85 years old with urothelial cancer. This material consisted of PBMCs, taken around atezolizumab (anti-PD-L1) treatment. The J gene is TRBJ2-1, the V gene TRBV27; D call uncertain. The CDR3 DNA is TGTGCCAGCAGCGACTTTTACAATGAGCAGTTCTTC. Its protein product is CASSDFYNEQFF.